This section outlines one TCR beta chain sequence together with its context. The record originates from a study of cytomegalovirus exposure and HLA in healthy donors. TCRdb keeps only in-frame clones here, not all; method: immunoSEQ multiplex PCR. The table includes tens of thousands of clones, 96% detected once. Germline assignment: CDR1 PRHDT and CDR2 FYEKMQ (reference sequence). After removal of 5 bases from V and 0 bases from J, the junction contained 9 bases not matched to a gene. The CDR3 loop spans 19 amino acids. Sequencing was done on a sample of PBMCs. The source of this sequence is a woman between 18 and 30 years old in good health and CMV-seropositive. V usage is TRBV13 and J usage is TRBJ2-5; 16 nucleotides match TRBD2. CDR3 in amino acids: CASSGRPGLAGGDQETQYF. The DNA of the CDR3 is TGTGCCAGCAGCGGCCGCCCGGGACTAGCGGGAGGGGACCAAGAGACCCAGTACTTC.